Listed below are T cell receptor beta chains from one sample, sequenced in a study of immune heterogeneity within non-small cell lung tumors. MiXCR, applied by TCRdb to the multiplex PCR reads, yields one record per CDR3 protein. Altogether around 6,700 distinct CDR3 sequences are present, approximately 22% being singletons, with the ten largest covering 8.6%. The sequencing input was lung tumor tissue. These TCRs come from a man between 65 and 79 years old with non-small cell lung cancer. Both conserved end residues are part of each CDR3. Fields, in order: J gene, clone size, D gene, V gene, CDR3 length, CDR3 protein, CDR3 DNA. The D gene is left open where the match is weak. Size tells how often a clone was seen (once, few, many) or the class of an expanded clone, and some rows leave it out.

J gene: TRBJ1-2; clone size: .; D gene: TRBD1; V gene: TRBV12-3/TRBV12-4; CDR3 length: 15; CDR3 protein: CASSPDRDRGYGYTF; CDR3 DNA: TGTGCCAGCAGCCCCGACCGGGACAGGGGTTATGGCTACACCTTC
J gene: TRBJ2-5; clone size: .; D gene: TRBD2; V gene: TRBV2; CDR3 length: 15; CDR3 protein: CASRSGAGGQETQYF; CDR3 DNA: TGTGCCAGCAGATCAGGGGCGGGAGGGCAAGAGACCCAGTACTTC
J gene: TRBJ2-2; clone size: many; D gene: .; V gene: TRBV6-4; CDR3 length: 20; CDR3 protein: CASSEGSWGSGYKNTGELFF; CDR3 DNA: TGTGCCAGCAGTGAAGGTTCTTGGGGTAGCGGATACAAGAACACCGGGGAGCTGTTTTTT
J gene: TRBJ2-1; clone size: .; D gene: .; V gene: TRBV5-1; CDR3 length: 15; CDR3 protein: CASTLGGKRGNEQFF; CDR3 DNA: TGCGCCAGCACCCTAGGGGGTAAACGGGGGAATGAGCAGTTCTTC
J gene: TRBJ2-1; clone size: few; D gene: TRBD2; V gene: TRBV11-3; CDR3 length: 16; CDR3 protein: CASSLGLAGVYNEQFF; CDR3 DNA: TGTGCCAGCAGCTTAGGGCTAGCGGGAGTGTACAATGAGCAGTTCTTC
J gene: TRBJ2-6; clone size: .; D gene: TRBD2; V gene: TRBV6-1; CDR3 length: 19; CDR3 protein: CASSTLVWLADSGANVLTF; CDR3 DNA: TGTGCCAGCAGCACTTTGGTTTGGCTAGCGGATTCTGGGGCCAACGTCCTGACTTTC
J gene: TRBJ2-1; clone size: few; D gene: TRBD2; V gene: TRBV20-1; CDR3 length: 16; CDR3 protein: CSARDRRAGVYNEQFF; CDR3 DNA: TGCAGTGCTAGAGATCGCAGAGCGGGAGTCTACAATGAGCAGTTCTTC
J gene: TRBJ2-7; clone size: medium-sized; D gene: .; V gene: TRBV20-1; CDR3 length: 14; CDR3 protein: CSAPHALPTREQYF; CDR3 DNA: TGCAGTGCTCCACATGCCCTTCCGACGAGGGAGCAGTACTTC
J gene: TRBJ1-1; clone size: .; D gene: .; V gene: TRBV5-1; CDR3 length: 13; CDR3 protein: CTSSLAQGRRAFF; CDR3 DNA: TGCACCAGCAGCCTGGCGCAGGGGCGCAGAGCTTTCTTT
J gene: TRBJ2-2; clone size: few; D gene: .; V gene: TRBV12-5; CDR3 length: 18; CDR3 protein: CASGLITLVQGSTGELFF; CDR3 DNA: TGTGCTAGTGGTTTGATCACTCTCGTGCAGGGTAGCACCGGGGAGCTGTTTTTT
J gene: TRBJ1-5; clone size: medium-sized; D gene: .; V gene: TRBV19; CDR3 length: 14; CDR3 protein: CASSGDVRIEPQHF; CDR3 DNA: TGTGCCAGTAGTGGGGACGTCAGGATTGAGCCCCAGCATTTT
J gene: TRBJ2-1; clone size: medium-sized; D gene: .; V gene: TRBV15; CDR3 length: 15; CDR3 protein: CATSRDLGAHNEQFF; CDR3 DNA: TGTGCCACCAGCAGAGATCTAGGAGCCCACAATGAGCAGTTCTTC
J gene: TRBJ1-2; clone size: medium-sized; D gene: .; V gene: TRBV6-1; CDR3 length: 15; CDR3 protein: CASNLLSGVNYGYTF; CDR3 DNA: TGTGCCAGCAACCTCTTATCAGGGGTGAACTATGGCTACACCTTC
J gene: TRBJ1-2; clone size: medium-sized; D gene: .; V gene: TRBV6-1; CDR3 length: 15; CDR3 protein: CASSEGQAINYGYTF; CDR3 DNA: TGTGCCAGCAGTGAAGGCCAGGCGATTAACTATGGCTACACCTTC
J gene: TRBJ2-4; clone size: .; D gene: .; V gene: TRBV12-3/TRBV12-4; CDR3 length: 14; CDR3 protein: CASSLSPKGDIQYF; CDR3 DNA: TGTGCCAGCAGTTTGTCCCCGAAAGGAGACATTCAGTACTTC
J gene: TRBJ2-1; clone size: .; D gene: .; V gene: TRBV9; CDR3 length: 15; CDR3 protein: CASSSPGRYYNEQFF; CDR3 DNA: TGTGCCAGCAGCTCCCCCGGACGGTACTACAATGAGCAGTTCTTC